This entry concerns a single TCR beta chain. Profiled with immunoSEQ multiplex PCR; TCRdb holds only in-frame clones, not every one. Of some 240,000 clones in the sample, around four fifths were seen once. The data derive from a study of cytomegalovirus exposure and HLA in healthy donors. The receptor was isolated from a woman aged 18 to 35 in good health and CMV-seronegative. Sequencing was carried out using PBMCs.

CDR3 protein: CSVQAGRPPYEQYF. Here the CDR3 DNA reads TGCAGCGTTCAAGCGGGACGGCCCCCCTACGAGCAGTACTTC. The chain uses TRBV29-1 and TRBJ2-5, with 7 bases lining up with TRBD2. The DNA end is more similar to TRBJ2-7, so the J call may be wrong. Germline V gives CDR1 SQVTM, CDR2 ANQGSEA. This CDR3 contains 14 residues.